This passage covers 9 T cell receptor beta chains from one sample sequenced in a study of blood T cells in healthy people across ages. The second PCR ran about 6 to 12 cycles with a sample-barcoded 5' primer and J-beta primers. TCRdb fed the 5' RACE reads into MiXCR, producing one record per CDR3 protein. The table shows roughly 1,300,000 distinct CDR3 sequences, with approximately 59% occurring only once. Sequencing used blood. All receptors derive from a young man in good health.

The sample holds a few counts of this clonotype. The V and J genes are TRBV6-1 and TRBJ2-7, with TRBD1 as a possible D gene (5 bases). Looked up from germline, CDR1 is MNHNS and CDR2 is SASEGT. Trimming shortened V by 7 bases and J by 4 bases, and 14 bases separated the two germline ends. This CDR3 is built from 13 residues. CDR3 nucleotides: TGTGCCAGCATGTTCGACAGTCTATACGAGCAGTACTTC. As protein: CASMFDSLYEQYF.

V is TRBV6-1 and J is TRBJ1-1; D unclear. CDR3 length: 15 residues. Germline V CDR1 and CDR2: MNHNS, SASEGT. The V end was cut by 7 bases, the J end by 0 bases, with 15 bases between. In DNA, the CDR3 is TGTGCCAGCACTCAAGGTGGGGTTTTGAACACTGAAGCTTTCTTT. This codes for CASTQGGVLNTEAFF.

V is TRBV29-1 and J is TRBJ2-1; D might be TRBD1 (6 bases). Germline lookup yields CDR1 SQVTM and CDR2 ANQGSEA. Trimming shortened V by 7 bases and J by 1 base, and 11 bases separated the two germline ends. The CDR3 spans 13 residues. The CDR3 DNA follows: TGCAGCGCCACCGGACAGTCCTACAATGAGCAGTTCTTC. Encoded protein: CSATGQSYNEQFF.

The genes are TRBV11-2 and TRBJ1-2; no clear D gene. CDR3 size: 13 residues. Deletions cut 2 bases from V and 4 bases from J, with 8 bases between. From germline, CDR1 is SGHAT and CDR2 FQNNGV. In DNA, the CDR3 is TGTGCCAGCAGCTTAAACAGTGCCTATGGCTACACCTTC. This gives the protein CASSLNSAYGYTF.

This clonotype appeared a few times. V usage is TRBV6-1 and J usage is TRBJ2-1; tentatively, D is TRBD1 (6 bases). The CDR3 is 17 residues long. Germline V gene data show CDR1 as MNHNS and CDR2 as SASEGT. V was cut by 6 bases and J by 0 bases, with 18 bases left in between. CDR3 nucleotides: TGTGCCAGCAGCCTTTCACAGGGACCGAGCTCCTACAATGAGCAGTTCTTC. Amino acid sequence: CASSLSQGPSSYNEQFF.

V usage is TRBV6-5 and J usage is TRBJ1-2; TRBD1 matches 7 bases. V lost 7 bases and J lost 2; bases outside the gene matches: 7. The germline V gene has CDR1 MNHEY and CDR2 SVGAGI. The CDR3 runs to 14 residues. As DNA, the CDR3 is TGTGCCAGCAAAAACAGCAGGGGGAACTATGGCTACACCTTC. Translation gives CASKNSRGNYGYTF.

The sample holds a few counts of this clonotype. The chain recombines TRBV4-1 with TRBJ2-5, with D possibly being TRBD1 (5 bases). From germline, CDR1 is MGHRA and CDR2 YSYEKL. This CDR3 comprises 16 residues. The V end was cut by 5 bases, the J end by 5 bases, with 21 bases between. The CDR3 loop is CASSAHLIQVEETQYF. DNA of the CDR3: TGCGCCAGCAGCGCACACCTGATACAGGTGGAGGAGACCCAGTACTTC.

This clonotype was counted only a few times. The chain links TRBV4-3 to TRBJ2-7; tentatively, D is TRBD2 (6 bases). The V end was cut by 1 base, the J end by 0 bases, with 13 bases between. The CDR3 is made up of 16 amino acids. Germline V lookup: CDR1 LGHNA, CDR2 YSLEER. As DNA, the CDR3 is TGCGCCAGCAGCCAAGCTGTGGGGGGTCTCTCCTACGAGCAGTACTTC. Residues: CASSQAVGGLSYEQYF.

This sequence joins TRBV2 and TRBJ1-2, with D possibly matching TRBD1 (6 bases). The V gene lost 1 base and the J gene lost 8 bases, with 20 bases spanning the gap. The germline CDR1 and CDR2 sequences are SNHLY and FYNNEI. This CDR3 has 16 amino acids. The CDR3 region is CASSEVGVVGAGGYTF. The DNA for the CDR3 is TGTGCCAGCAGTGAAGTGGGCGTCGTGGGGGCTGGCGGCTACACCTTC. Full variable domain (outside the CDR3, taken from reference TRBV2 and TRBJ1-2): EPEVTQTPSHQVTQMGQEVILRCVPISNHLYFYWYRQILGQKVEFLVSFYNNEISEKSEIFDDQFSVERPDGSNFTLKIRSTKLEDSAMYFCASSEVGVVGAGGYTFGSGTRLTVV.